What follows are 31 T cell receptor beta chains derived from one specimen sequenced in a study of vaccination and CD4 T cells after COVID-19. Their recognized antigens are unknown. Oncomine TCR Beta short-read sequencing was applied to DNA from cultured CD4+ T cells. Using its own MiXCR run on the PCR reads, TCRdb lists one record per CDR3 protein. The sample shows nearly 25,000 distinct CDR3 sequences, approximately 56% of them seen only once. Documented treatment: roughly 10-day PBMC culture with coronavirus spike peptide pools or control peptides (ViraFEST assay). The sequenced material came from CD4+ T cells from blood, cultured in vitro. These receptors originate from a human donor who had recovered from COVID-19.

This clonotype was picked up one time. This chain connects TRBV19 to TRBJ1-1; D might be TRBD1 (6 bases). CDR1 and CDR2 (germline): LNHDA, SQIVND (reference sequence). V was trimmed by 3 bases and J by 2 bases, leaving 13 bases between them. The CDR3 runs to 15 residues. In DNA form, the CDR3 reads TGTGCCAGTAGTATCGAGCCCGGGGGCAACACTGAAGCTTTCTTT. Translation gives CASSIEPGGNTEAFF.

The chain has TRBV19 and TRBJ2-5; maybe TRBD1 (6 bases). The CDR3 extends over 14 amino acids. V was trimmed by 7 bases and J by 4 bases, leaving 16 bases between them. Germline V lookup: CDR1 LNHDA, CDR2 SQIVND (reference sequence). Here the CDR3 DNA reads TGTGCCAGTACATCGACAGGAGTACGAGAGACCCAGTACTTC. It yields the protein CASTSTGVRETQYF.

This clonotype was detected only a few times. V gene TRBV28 combines with J gene TRBJ1-5; a weak D match, TRBD1 (6 bases). The CDR3 loop spans 14 amino acids. Germline loops: CDR1 MDHEN, CDR2 SYDVKM. V was clipped by 3 bases and J by 5 bases, with 11 bases between them. The CDR3 nucleotides read TGTGCCAGCAGTTTGAGGGGGAGGGATCAGCCCCAGCATTTT. Protein product: CASSLRGRDQPQHF.

The J gene is TRBJ2-7, the V gene TRBV7-9, with TRBD2 identical over 15 bases. The J call may be faulty, since TRBJ2-5 better matches the DNA end. CDR1 is SEHNR, CDR2 FQNEAQ, per germline (reference sequence). The CDR3 is made up of 16 amino acids. The CDR3: CASSGWTSGRVETQYF. Written as DNA, the CDR3 is TGTGCCAGCAGCGGCTGGACTAGCGGGAGGGTGGAGACCCAGTACTTC.

This chain connects TRBV2 to TRBJ2-7; possible D gene TRBD1, 6 bases. From germline, CDR1 is SNHLY and CDR2 FYNNEI. V was pared by 1 base and J by 0 bases, with 10 bases between. The CDR3 loop spans 15 amino acids. CDR3 DNA: TGTGCCAGCAGTGAAGAAGGGACACACTCCTACGAGCAGTACTTC. Its protein product is CASSEEGTHSYEQYF.

The DNA for the CDR3 is TGCAGTGCTAGAGTCGATTTCACCGGCAATCAGCCCCAGCATTTT. This encodes CSARVDFTGNQPQHF. The J gene is TRBJ1-5, the V gene TRBV20-1; D uncertain. The CDR3 is made up of 15 amino acids. CDR1 and CDR2 (germline): DFQATT, SNEGSKA (reference sequence). Trimming removed 1 base from V and 2 bases from J, with 12 bases in between.

This chain joins TRBV29-1 and TRBJ2-2; the D gene is possibly TRBD1 (6 bases). Trimming left V 7 bases short and J 6 bases short, with 18 bases between. Germline CDR1 SQVTM, CDR2 ANQGSEA. The CDR3 contains 14 residues. CDR3 in DNA: TGCAGCGCCCGGTGGGGGCCTATTGCCGGGGAGCTGTTTTTT. Translation: CSARWGPIAGELFF.

This clonotype was recorded a few times. The chain carries TRBV2 and TRBJ2-1; TRBD1 matches 7 bases. CDR3 length: 15 amino acids. V lost 10 bases and J lost 4; bases outside the gene matches: 13. Per germline, CDR1 SNHLY and CDR2 FYNNEI. CDR3 nucleotide sequence: TGTGCCACCGTCCTAGAGGGACAGATATACAATGAGCAGTTCTTC. The encoded protein is CATVLEGQIYNEQFF.

This clonotype was found a few times. The chain couples TRBV6-1 to TRBJ2-3; the D gene is possibly TRBD1 (5 bases). Germline CDR1 and CDR2: MNHNS and SASEGT. The CDR3 length is 11 residues. Trimming pared 9 bases from V and 7 bases from J, leaving 11 bases between. In nucleotides, the CDR3 is TGTGCCAGTCAGGGTACCCATACGCAGTATTTT. It translates to CASQGTHTQYF.

The V call is TRBV28, the J call TRBJ1-6; 7 positions agree with TRBD1. The V and J ends lost 3 bases and 8 bases, in that order; junction bases with no gene match: 7. Germline-derived CDR1 and CDR2 are MDHEN and SYDVKM. The CDR3 spans 15 residues. CDR3 sequence (DNA): TGTGCCAGCAGTTTCGAGGACAGGAGGGATTCACCCCTCCACTTT. Translation: CASSFEDRRDSPLHF.

The chain combines TRBV27 with TRBJ2-7; TRBD2 agrees at 8 bases. Per germline, CDR1 MNHEY and CDR2 SMNVEV (reference sequence). The CDR3 spans 16 residues. The V segment lost 0 bases and the J segment 6 bases; nucleotides outside the gene matches: 10. CDR3 DNA sequence: TGTGCCAGCAGTTTATCGAGTGCGGGAGGCCGCCGCGAGCAGTACTTC. This codes for CASSLSSAGGRREQYF.

The V gene is TRBV6-1, the J gene TRBJ1-1; no reliable D call. Germline CDR1 MNHNS, CDR2 SASEGT. V was pared by 5 bases and J by 1 base, with 11 bases between. CDR3 length: 14 amino acids. CDR3 loop: CASSLYAGNTEAFF. CDR3 DNA sequence: TGTGCCAGCAGTCTATACGCTGGGAACACTGAAGCTTTCTTT.

This clonotype occurred a few times. The J gene is TRBJ2-3, the V gene TRBV28; D remains ambiguous. Germline V gives CDR1 MDHEN, CDR2 SYDVKM. The CDR3 length is 11 residues. V dropped 3 bases and J dropped 6 bases, with 4 bases sitting between them. The CDR3 here is CASSFLDTQYF. CDR3 DNA sequence: TGTGCCAGCAGTTTTTTGGATACGCAGTATTTT. The full variable domain, in which reference TRBV28 and TRBJ2-3 provide the parts outside the CDR3, is DVKVTQSSRYLVKRTGEKVFLECVQDMDHENMFWYRQDPGLGLRLIYFSYDVKMKEKGDIPEGYSVSREKKERFSLILESASTNQTSMYLCASSFLDTQYFGPGTRLTVL.

The chain has TRBV27 and TRBJ1-2, with D maybe TRBD1 (5 bases). The CDR3 loop spans 13 amino acids. V lost 3 bases to trimming and J lost 3 bases, with 8 bases between them. CDR1 is MNHEY, CDR2 SMNVEV, per germline (reference sequence). As DNA, the CDR3 is TGTGCCAGCAGTTTCCAGGGCTACTATGGCTACACCTTC. This gives the protein CASSFQGYYGYTF.

This chain connects TRBV7-8 to TRBJ2-7, with 7 bases lining up with TRBD2. The CDR3 has 17 amino acids. V shed 0 bases, J shed 0 bases, and the junction held 8 bases outside the gene matches. From germline, CDR1 is SGHVS and CDR2 FQNEAQ. This CDR3 reads CASSLAWAGELSYEQYF. The CDR3 nucleotides are TGTGCCAGCAGCTTAGCCTGGGCGGGAGAGCTCTCCTACGAGCAGTACTTC.

This clonotype was observed a few times. The chain carries TRBV20-1 and TRBJ2-2; 11 bases agree with TRBD1. The V and J ends lost 2 bases and 3 bases, in that order; junction bases with no gene match: 8. The germline gives CDR1 DFQATT, CDR2 SNEGSKA (reference sequence). CDR3 length equals 17 residues. CDR3 in DNA: TGCAGTGCTAGACTTCTTGGACAGGGGGCCGACACCGGGGAGCTGTTTTTT. Residues: CSARLLGQGADTGELFF.

The J gene is TRBJ1-6, the V gene TRBV6-5; 8 bases are a match to TRBD1. Trimming took 0 bases from V and 7 from J; bases not matched to a gene: 2. Germline CDR1 reads MNHEY; CDR2 reads SVGAGI. The CDR3 runs to 15 residues. This CDR3 is CASSYSTGENSPLHF. The CDR3 DNA reads as TGTGCCAGCAGTTACTCGACAGGGGAGAATTCACCCCTCCACTTT.

V is TRBV20-1 and J is TRBJ1-1; TRBD1 matches 9 bases. In germline, CDR1 is DFQATT, CDR2 SNEGSKA (reference sequence). The V and J ends lost 4 bases and 2 bases, in that order; junction bases with no gene match: 2. This CDR3 comprises 13 residues. The CDR3 sequence: CSAMDRGNTEAFF. DNA of the CDR3: TGCAGTGCTATGGACAGGGGAAACACTGAAGCTTTCTTT.

The rearrangement joins TRBV5-1 to TRBJ1-2, with D unresolved. CDR3 size: 14 residues. The germline gives CDR1 SGHRS, CDR2 YFSETQ. Trimming left V 3 bases short and J 3 bases short, with 12 bases between. The CDR3 DNA reads as TGCGCCAGCAGCTCCCCGGGGAGGGACTATGGCTACACCTTC. It encodes CASSSPGRDYGYTF. Variable domain in full (rest from reference TRBV5-1 and TRBJ1-2): KAGVTQTPRYLIKTRGQQVTLSCSPISGHRSVSWYQQTPGQGLQFLFEYFSETQRNKGNFPGRFSGRQFSNSRSEMNVSTLELGDSALYLCASSSPGRDYGYTFGSGTRLTVV.

V usage is TRBV4-1 and J usage is TRBJ2-7; possible D gene TRBD2, 5 bases. Germline CDR1 is MGHRA and CDR2 is YSYEKL. The CDR3 contains 14 residues. The V end was cut by 4 bases, the J end by 1 base, with 11 bases between. The CDR3 nucleotides are TGCGCCAGCAGCCGTCAGGACTCTTCCTACGAGCAGTACTTC. It yields the protein CASSRQDSSYEQYF.

V and J are TRBV20-1 and TRBJ2-3; D is undetermined. Germline V lookup: CDR1 DFQATT, CDR2 SNEGSKA (reference sequence). Trimming removed 6 bases from V and 0 bases from J, with 16 bases in between. The length of the CDR3 is 15 residues. CDR3 coding DNA: TGCAGTGCCAGCCTCGGGCACACTAGCACAGATACGCAGTATTTT. Translated: CSASLGHTSTDTQYF.

This clonotype appeared a few times. J is TRBJ1-1 and V is TRBV20-1; no firm D call. The germline gives CDR1 DFQATT, CDR2 SNEGSKA (reference sequence). Between the trimmed V and J ends, which lost 0 bases and 5 bases, there was a span of 10 bases. The CDR3 length is 13 residues. CDR3 protein: CSARDPAGTEAFF. CDR3 sequence (DNA): TGCAGTGCTAGAGACCCGGCGGGGACTGAAGCTTTCTTT.

The chain employs TRBV7-2 and TRBJ2-7, with 7 positions matching TRBD2. Germline trimming cut 5 bases from V and 1 base from J; bases unmatched to any gene: 11. From germline, CDR1 is SGHTA and CDR2 FQGNSA. The CDR3 extends over 16 amino acids. As DNA, the CDR3 is TGTGCCAGCAGCCCGGGACTATCCTACCCATCCTACGAGCAGTACTTC. This gives the protein CASSPGLSYPSYEQYF.

This clonotype was detected a few times. The chain has TRBV6-5 and TRBJ2-2; D ambiguous. Germline CDR1 and CDR2: MNHEY and SVGAGI. CDR3 length: 15 residues. V lost 2 bases and J lost 4, with 11 bases in between. The DNA for the CDR3 is TGTGCCAGCAGTTACCAATGGGCCGCCACCGGGGAGCTGTTTTTT. Protein: CASSYQWAATGELFF.

V usage is TRBV7-8 and J usage is TRBJ2-7; D not resolved. This CDR3 is 15 amino acids long. Per germline, CDR1 SGHVS and CDR2 FQNEAQ. V lost 0 bases to trimming and J lost 1 base, with 10 bases between them. The CDR3 DNA sequence: TGTGCCAGCAGCTTAGCTTGGACCCAATCCTACGAGCAGTACTTC. Protein sequence: CASSLAWTQSYEQYF.

The V and J genes are TRBV20-1 and TRBJ2-7; TRBD1 is a possible D gene (6 bases). V lost 1 base to trimming and J lost 2 bases, with 12 bases between them. CDR3 length: 14 residues. The germline V gene encodes CDR1 DFQATT and CDR2 SNEGSKA (reference sequence). CDR3 amino acids: CSARGQGSTYEQYF. CDR3 DNA: TGCAGTGCTAGAGGGCAGGGGAGCACCTACGAGCAGTACTTC.

The gene calls are TRBV19 and TRBJ1-2; TRBD1 matches 7 bases. In germline, CDR1 is LNHDA, CDR2 SQIVND (reference sequence). V was pared by 3 bases and J by 7 bases, with 8 bases of the junction left unmatched. CDR3 length: 14 amino acids. The chain's CDR3 is CASSIWGQSSGYTF. DNA for the CDR3: TGTGCCAGTAGTATCTGGGGACAGTCATCTGGCTACACCTTC.

The J gene is TRBJ2-7, the V gene TRBV6-1; 7 bases match TRBD1. The CDR3 spans 16 residues. Germline CDR1 reads MNHNS; CDR2 reads SASEGT. V was clipped by 10 bases and J by 5 bases; unmatched bases: 20. The CDR3 spells CAISSTHPGQQHEQYF. The DNA for the CDR3 is TGTGCCATCAGCAGCACTCACCCGGGACAGCAGCACGAGCAGTACTTC.

This clonotype turned up a few times. This chain joins TRBV10-1 and TRBJ1-5; D uncertain. The V and J ends lost 6 bases and 5 bases respectively, with 14 bases between them. The length of the CDR3 is 14 residues. Per the germline V gene, CDR1 is WNHNN and CDR2 is SYGVQD (reference sequence). CDR3 in DNA: TGCGCCAGCAGCAGGACGGGAAAGGATCAGCCCCAGCATTTT. As protein: CASSRTGKDQPQHF.

This clonotype was counted between two and nine times. This chain uses TRBV7-2 with TRBJ1-5; D remains ambiguous. Trimming removed 7 bases at V and 4 bases at J, with 17 bases between. Germline assignment: CDR1 SGHTA and CDR2 FQGNSA. The CDR3 runs to 15 residues. CDR3 DNA: TGTGCCAGCACTCGTAACGGAGTTCCGAATCAGCCCCAGCATTTT. Its protein product is CASTRNGVPNQPQHF.

This clonotype was observed a handful of times. V gene TRBV20-1 combines with J gene TRBJ2-1; 13 bases align to TRBD2. The CDR3 covers 16 residues. The V and J ends lost 3 bases and 6 bases, in that order; junction bases with no gene match: 8. CDR1 is DFQATT and CDR2 is SNEGSKA in the germline V gene (reference sequence). The CDR3 here is CSASKLGLAGRNEQFF. CDR3 bases: TGCAGTGCTAGCAAACTGGGACTAGCGGGACGCAATGAGCAGTTCTTC.